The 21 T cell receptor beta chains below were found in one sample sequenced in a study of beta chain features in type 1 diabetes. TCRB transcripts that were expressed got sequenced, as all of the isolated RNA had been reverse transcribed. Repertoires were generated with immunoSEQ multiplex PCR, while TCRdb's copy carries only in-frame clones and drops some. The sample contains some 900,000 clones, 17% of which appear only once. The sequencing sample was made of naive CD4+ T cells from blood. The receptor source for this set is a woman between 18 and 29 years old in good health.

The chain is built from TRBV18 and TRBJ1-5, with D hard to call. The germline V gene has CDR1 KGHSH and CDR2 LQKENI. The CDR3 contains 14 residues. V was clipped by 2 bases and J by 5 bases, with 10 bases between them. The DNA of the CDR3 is TGTGCCAGCTCACCAGGGAGGGTTGATCAGCCCCAGCATTTT. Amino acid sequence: CASSPGRVDQPQHF.

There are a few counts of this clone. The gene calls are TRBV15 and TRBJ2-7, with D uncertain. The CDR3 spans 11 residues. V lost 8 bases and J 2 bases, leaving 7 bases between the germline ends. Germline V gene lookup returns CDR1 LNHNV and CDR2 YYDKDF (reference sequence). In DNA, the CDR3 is TGTGCCACCGGACCGCCCTACGAGCAGTACTTC. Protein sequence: CATGPPYEQYF.

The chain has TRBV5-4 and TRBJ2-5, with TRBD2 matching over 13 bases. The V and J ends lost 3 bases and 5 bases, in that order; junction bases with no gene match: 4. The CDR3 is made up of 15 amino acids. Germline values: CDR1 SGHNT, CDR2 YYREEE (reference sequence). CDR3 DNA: TGTGCCAGCAGCTCAGGACTAGCGGGAGCTGAGACCCAGTACTTC. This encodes CASSSGLAGAETQYF.

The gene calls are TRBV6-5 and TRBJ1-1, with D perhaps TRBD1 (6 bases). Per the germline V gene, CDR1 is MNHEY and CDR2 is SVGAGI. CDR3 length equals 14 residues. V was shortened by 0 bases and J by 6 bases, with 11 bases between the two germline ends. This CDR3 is CASSYSTGTPEAFF. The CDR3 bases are TGTGCCAGCAGTTACTCAACCGGGACACCTGAAGCTTTCTTT.

CDR3 sequence reads: CASGGTSANEQFF. The CDR3 coding sequence is TGTGCCAGCGGCGGGACTAGCGCGAATGAGCAGTTCTTC. The gene calls are TRBV2 and TRBJ2-1, with TRBD2 identical over 10 bases. V was pared by 8 bases and J by 7 bases, with 5 bases of the junction left unmatched. The length of the CDR3 is 13 residues. Germline assignment: CDR1 SNHLY and CDR2 FYNNEI.

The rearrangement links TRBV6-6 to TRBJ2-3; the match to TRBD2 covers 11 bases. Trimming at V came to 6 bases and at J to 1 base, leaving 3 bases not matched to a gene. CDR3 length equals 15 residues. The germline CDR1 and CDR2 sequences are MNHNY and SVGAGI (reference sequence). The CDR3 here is CASSKLAGGTDTQYF. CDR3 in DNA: TGTGCCAGCAGCAAACTAGCGGGAGGCACAGATACGCAGTATTTT.

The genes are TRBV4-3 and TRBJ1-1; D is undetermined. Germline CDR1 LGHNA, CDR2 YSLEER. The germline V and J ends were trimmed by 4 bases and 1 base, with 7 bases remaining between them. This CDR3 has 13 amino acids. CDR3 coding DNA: TGCGCCAGCAGCCTTCGGGGGAACACTGAAGCTTTCTTT. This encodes CASSLRGNTEAFF.

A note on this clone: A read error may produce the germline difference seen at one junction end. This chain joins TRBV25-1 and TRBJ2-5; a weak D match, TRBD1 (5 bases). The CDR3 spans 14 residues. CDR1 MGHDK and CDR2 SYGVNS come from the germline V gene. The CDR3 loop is CASSDRAAQEAQYF. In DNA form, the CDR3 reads TGTGCCAGCAGTGACAGGGCGGCCCAAGAGGCCCAGTACTTC. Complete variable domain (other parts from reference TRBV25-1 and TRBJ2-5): EADIYQTPRYLVIGTGKKITLECSQTMGHDKMYWYQQDPGMELHLIHYSYGVNSTEKGDLSSESTVSRIRTEHFPLTLESARPSHTSQYLCASSDRAAQEAQYFGPGTRLLVL.

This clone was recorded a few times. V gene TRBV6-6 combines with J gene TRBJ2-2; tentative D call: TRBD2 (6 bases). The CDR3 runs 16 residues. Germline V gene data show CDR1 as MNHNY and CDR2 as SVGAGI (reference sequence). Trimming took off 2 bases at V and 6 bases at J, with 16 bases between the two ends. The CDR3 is CASSYRDSSYSGELFF. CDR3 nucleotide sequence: TGTGCCAGCAGTTACAGGGACTCTAGTTACTCCGGGGAGCTGTTTTTT.

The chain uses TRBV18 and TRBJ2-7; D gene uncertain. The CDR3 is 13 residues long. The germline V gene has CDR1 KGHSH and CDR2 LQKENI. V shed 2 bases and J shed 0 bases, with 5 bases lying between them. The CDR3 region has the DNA TGTGCCAGCTCACCAACCGACTCCTACGAGCAGTACTTC. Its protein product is CASSPTDSYEQYF.

As DNA, the CDR3 is TGTGCCAGCAGCGACCGAACTTTCAAGATTAACTCCTACGAGCAGTACTTC. Its translation is CASSDRTFKINSYEQYF. This rearrangement joins TRBV7-9 to TRBJ2-7; no definite D call. In germline, CDR1 is SEHNR, CDR2 FQNEAQ (reference sequence). This CDR3 region has 17 residues. Trimming pared 5 bases from V and 0 bases from J, leaving 20 bases between.

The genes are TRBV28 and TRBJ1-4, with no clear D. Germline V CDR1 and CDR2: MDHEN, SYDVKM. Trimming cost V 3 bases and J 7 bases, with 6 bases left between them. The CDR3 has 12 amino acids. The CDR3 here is CASSFLVEKLFF. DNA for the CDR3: TGTGCCAGCAGTTTTCTGGTTGAAAAACTGTTTTTT.

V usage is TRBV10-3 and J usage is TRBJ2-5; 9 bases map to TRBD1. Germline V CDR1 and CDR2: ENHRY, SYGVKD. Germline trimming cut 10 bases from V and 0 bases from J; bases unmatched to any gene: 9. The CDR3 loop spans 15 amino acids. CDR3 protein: CASSGTGNYQETQYF. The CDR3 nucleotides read TGTGCCAGCTCCGGGACAGGGAATTACCAAGAGACCCAGTACTTC.

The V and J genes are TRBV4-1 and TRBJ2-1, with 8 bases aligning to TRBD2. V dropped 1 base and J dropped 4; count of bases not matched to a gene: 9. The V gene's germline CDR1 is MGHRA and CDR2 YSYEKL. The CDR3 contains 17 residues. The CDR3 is CASSQVLSRGRYNEQFF. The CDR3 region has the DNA TGCGCCAGCAGCCAAGTGTTATCCCGCGGGAGGTACAATGAGCAGTTCTTC.

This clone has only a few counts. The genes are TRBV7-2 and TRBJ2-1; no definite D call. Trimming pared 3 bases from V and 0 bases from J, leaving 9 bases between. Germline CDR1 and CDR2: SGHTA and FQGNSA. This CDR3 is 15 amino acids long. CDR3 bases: TGTGCCAGCAGCTTCGGTTCGTTCTCCTACAATGAGCAGTTCTTC. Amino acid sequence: CASSFGSFSYNEQFF.

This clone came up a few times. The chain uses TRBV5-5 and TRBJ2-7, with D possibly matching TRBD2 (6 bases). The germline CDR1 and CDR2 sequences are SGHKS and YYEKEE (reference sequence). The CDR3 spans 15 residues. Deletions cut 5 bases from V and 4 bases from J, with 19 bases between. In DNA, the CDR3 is TGTGCCAGCAGTTCTGAGCGGGCTAGTTATTACGAGCAGTACTTC. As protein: CASSSERASYYEQYF.

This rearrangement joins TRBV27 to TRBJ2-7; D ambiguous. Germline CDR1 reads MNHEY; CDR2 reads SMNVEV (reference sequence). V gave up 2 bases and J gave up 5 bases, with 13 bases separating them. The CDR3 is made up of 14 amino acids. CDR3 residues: CASSLRTGSDEQYF. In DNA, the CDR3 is TGTGCCAGCAGTTTAAGAACCGGGTCGGACGAGCAGTACTTC.

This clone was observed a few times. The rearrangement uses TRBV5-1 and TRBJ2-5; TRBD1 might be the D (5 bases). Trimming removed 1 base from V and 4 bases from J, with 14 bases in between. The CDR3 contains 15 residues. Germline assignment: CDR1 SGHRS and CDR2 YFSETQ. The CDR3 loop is CASSLQWGERETQYF. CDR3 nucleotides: TGCGCCAGCAGCTTGCAATGGGGCGAGAGAGAGACCCAGTACTTC.

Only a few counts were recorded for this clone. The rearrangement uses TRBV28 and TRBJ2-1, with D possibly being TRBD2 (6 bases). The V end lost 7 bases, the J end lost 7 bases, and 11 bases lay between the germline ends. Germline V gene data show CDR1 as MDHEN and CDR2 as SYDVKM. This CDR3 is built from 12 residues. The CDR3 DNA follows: TGTGCCAGCATGGAGGGTACAAATGAGCAGTTCTTC. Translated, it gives CASMEGTNEQFF. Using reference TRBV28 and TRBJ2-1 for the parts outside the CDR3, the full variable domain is DVKVTQSSRYLVKRTGEKVFLECVQDMDHENMFWYRQDPGLGLRLIYFSYDVKMKEKGDIPEGYSVSREKKERFSLILESASTNQTSMYLCASMEGTNEQFFGPGTRLTVL.

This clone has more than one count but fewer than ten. The CDR3 reads CASVSTRTGANVLTF. The CDR3 DNA is TGTGCCAGCGTCTCGACCAGAACTGGGGCCAACGTCCTGACTTTC. The J gene is TRBJ2-6, the V gene TRBV28; D is ambiguous. The CDR3 loop spans 15 amino acids. The germline V gene has CDR1 MDHEN and CDR2 SYDVKM. V was pared by 8 bases and J by 2 bases, with 13 bases between.

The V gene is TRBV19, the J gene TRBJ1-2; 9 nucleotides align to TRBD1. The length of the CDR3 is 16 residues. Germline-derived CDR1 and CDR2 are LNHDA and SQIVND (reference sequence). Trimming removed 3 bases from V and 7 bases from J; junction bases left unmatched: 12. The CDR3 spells CASSILPGTGSSGYTF. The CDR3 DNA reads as TGTGCCAGTAGTATCCTACCCGGGACAGGGAGTTCTGGCTACACCTTC.